Below are 25 T cell receptor beta chains sequenced from a single sample in a study of CD8+CD57+ T cells in acquired aplastic anemia. Both TCR beta VDJ combination and CDR3 sequence profiling were carried out. Genomic DNA was the template for this profiling. TCRdb ran MiXCR on the reads and lists one entry per CDR3 protein. The table includes just over 400,000 distinct CDR3 sequences, 65% to 75% detected once. The sequencing input was sorted CD4+, CD8+, or CD8+CD57+ T cells (not recorded which) from PBMCs. These receptors came from a human donor in good health, serving as a control.

The chain joins TRBV24-1 to TRBJ1-1; maybe TRBD1 (6 bases). V lost 9 bases, J lost 14 bases, and 27 bases lay in between. CDR1 is KGHDR and CDR2 is SFDVKD in the germline V gene. This CDR3 has 14 amino acids. The CDR3 DNA reads as TGTGCCACCGGGCAGGCGTCTAGCAACAGGGAGCTGTTCTTT. Amino acid sequence: CATGQASSNRELFF.

J is TRBJ2-7 and V is TRBV11-3; a possible D gene is TRBD2 (5 bases). Trimming stripped 5 bases from V and 5 bases from J, with 16 bases between. The length of the CDR3 is 14 residues. Per germline, CDR1 SGHNT and CDR2 YENEEA. CDR3: CASSPQQEAHEQYF. CDR3 coding DNA: TGTGCCAGCAGCCCTCAGCAGGAGGCCCACGAGCAGTACTTC.

The rearrangement links TRBV7-2 to TRBJ2-7; 7 positions match TRBD1. The CDR3 contains 15 residues. Looked up from germline, CDR1 is SGHTA and CDR2 is FQGNSA. Trimming took 5 bases from V and 6 from J; bases not matched to a gene: 13. The CDR3 nucleotides read TGTGCCAGCAGCCATTTACAAGGACGGACAGGCGAGCAGTACTTC. Amino acids: CASSHLQGRTGEQYF.

The V gene is TRBV6-6, the J gene TRBJ2-1, with a weak D call TRBD2 (5 bases). V was clipped by 6 bases and J by 6 bases, with 12 bases between them. The CDR3 is made up of 13 amino acids. Germline V gives CDR1 MNHNY, CDR2 SVGAGI (reference sequence). In DNA, the CDR3 is TGTGCCAGCAGAACTAGGAGGAGCAATGAGCAGTTCTTC. Its protein product is CASRTRRSNEQFF.

This rearrangement joins TRBV2 to TRBJ1-6; TRBD1 matches 7 bases. Per germline, CDR1 SNHLY and CDR2 FYNNEI. V was clipped by 6 bases and J by 5 bases; unmatched bases: 7. The CDR3 has 15 amino acids. The CDR3 DNA sequence: TGTGCCAGCAGGCCGACAGGGAACAATAATTCACCCCTCCACTTT. Translation: CASRPTGNNNSPLHF.

With regard to this clonotype: The junction departs from the called germline gene at one end, perhaps through a read error. This chain connects TRBV7-9 to TRBJ2-7; 13 nucleotides align to TRBD2. Germline V gene sequence: CDR1 SEHNR, CDR2 FQNEAQ (reference sequence). This CDR3 contains 14 residues. CDR3 in DNA: TGTGCCAGCAGCTTATCGGACGGGACTAGCGGGGCTTTCTTC. Translating gives CASSLSDGTSGAFF. The entire variable domain, with the rest obtained from reference TRBV7-9 and TRBJ2-7, is as follows: DTGVSQNPRHKITKRGQNVTFRCDPISEHNRLYWYRQTLGQGPEFLTYFQNEAQLEKSRLLSDRFSAERPKGSFSTLEIQRTEQGDSAMYLCASSLSDGTSGAFFGPGTRLTVT.

A few counts support this clonotype. The CDR3 DNA follows: TGTGCCACCAGCATCGGACGAACAGATACGCAGTATTTT. Residues: CATSIGRTDTQYF. V is TRBV15 and J is TRBJ2-3, with no clear D. V lost 4 bases, J lost 3 bases, and 8 bases lay in between. The V gene's germline CDR1 is LNHNV and CDR2 YYDKDF (reference sequence). The CDR3 sequence is 13 residues long.

The genes are TRBV7-2 and TRBJ1-1; 7 positions match TRBD1. The trim removed 5 bases at V and 14 bases at J, leaving 14 bases unmatched. Germline-derived CDR1 and CDR2 are SGHTA and FQGNSA. This CDR3 is built from 13 residues. The CDR3 here is CASSVKRGPSAFF. The CDR3 DNA reads TGTGCCAGCAGCGTAAAGAGGGGGCCCTCAGCATTCTTT.

This clonotype was observed a handful of times. The chain is built from TRBV19 and TRBJ1-1; D remains unclear. Germline V gene lookup returns CDR1 LNHDA and CDR2 SQIVND (reference sequence). The CDR3 consists of 12 residues. The V and J ends lost 5 bases and 6 bases respectively, with 10 bases between them. For the CDR3, the DNA is TGTGCCAGTAGTCCCCAGAGGGCTGAAGCTTTCTTT. This codes for CASSPQRAEAFF.

Written as DNA, the CDR3 is TGTGCCAGCAGTGAGGGGCTTGGAAACACCATATATTTT. It codes for CASSEGLGNTIYF. The chain couples TRBV2 to TRBJ1-3, with a weak D call TRBD1 (5 bases). The V end was cut by 3 bases, the J end by 3 bases, with 6 bases between. The CDR3 sequence is 13 residues long. Germline values: CDR1 SNHLY, CDR2 FYNNEI.

Of note for this clonotype: One end of the junction varies from germline; a read error may be responsible. V usage is TRBV5-1 and J usage is TRBJ2-7, with TRBD2 matching over 9 bases. The CDR3 totals 16 residues. CDR1 is SGHRS and CDR2 is YFSETQ in the germline V gene. In DNA form, the CDR3 reads TGTGCCAGCAGTTCGGGACTAGCCTTTGGCCCCTACGGGCAGTACTTC. Residues: CASSSGLAFGPYGQYF. Supplemented by reference TRBV5-1 and TRBJ2-7, the full variable domain reads KAGVTQTPRYLIKTRGQQVTLSCSPISGHRSVSWYQQTPGQGLQFLFEYFSETQRNKGNFPGRFSGRQFSNSRSEMNVSTLELGDSALYLCASSSGLAFGPYGQYFGPGTRLTVT.

This clonotype was counted at least ten times. This chain joins TRBV6-5 and TRBJ2-1; no firm D call. Germline loops: CDR1 MNHEY, CDR2 SVGAGI. The CDR3 length is 12 residues. The V and J ends lost 6 bases and 2 bases respectively, with 5 bases between them. CDR3 loop: CASSRAYNEQFF. For the CDR3, the DNA is TGTGCCAGCAGCCGCGCCTACAATGAGCAGTTCTTC.

This sequence joins TRBV7-9 and TRBJ1-4; D possibly corresponds to TRBD1 (6 bases). CDR1 and CDR2 (germline): SEHNR, FQNEAQ (reference sequence). This CDR3 comprises 14 residues. V lost 6 bases and J 2 bases, leaving 10 bases between the germline ends. CDR3 region: CASRGAGTNEKLFF. CDR3 sequence (DNA): TGTGCCAGCAGGGGGGCAGGGACTAATGAAAAACTGTTTTTT.

As for this clonotype: Since the CDR3 does not end with the conserved phenylalanine or tryptophan, this likely comes from a read error. It is unclear where the CDR3 begins or ends on the DNA, so no DNA is shown, and the CDR3 is as TCRdb lists it. V usage is TRBV7-8 and J usage is TRBJ1-6. The CDR3 comprises 13 residues, both ends counted. The germline V gene encodes CDR1 SGHVS and CDR2 FQNEAQ. CDR3 loop: CASSLPEGRAGAN.

In its sample, this clonotype was seen many times. The chain has TRBV7-9 and TRBJ1-2; D gene unclear. The length of the CDR3 is 13 residues. Trimming removed 2 bases from V and 5 bases from J, with 9 bases in between. Germline V gives CDR1 SEHNR, CDR2 FQNEAQ (reference sequence). CDR3 in amino acids: CASSLPSEYGYTF. Here the CDR3 DNA reads TGTGCCAGCAGCTTACCATCCGAGTATGGCTACACCTTC.

The chain employs TRBV12-3 or TRBV12-4 and TRBJ1-2; D is uncertain. Trimming cost V 6 bases and J 8 bases, with 16 bases left between them. This CDR3 region has 13 residues. This CDR3 reads CASRRLAAYGYTF. CDR3 bases: TGTGCCAGCAGGAGACTAGCGGCGTACGGCTACACCTTC.

This clonotype came up many times. The chain carries TRBV19 and TRBJ2-5, with 12 bases fitting TRBD2. The junction had 4 bases not matched to a gene; V was cut back by 1 base and J by 7 bases. Germline CDR1 is LNHDA and CDR2 is SQIVND (reference sequence). The CDR3 extends over 15 amino acids. CDR3 nucleotides: TGTGCCAGTAGTATAGGGACTAGCGGGGCGGGGACCCAGTACTTC. Its protein product is CASSIGTSGAGTQYF.

CDR3 region: CASTLNTASTYAYTF. The CDR3 region has the DNA TGTGCCAGCACGTTGAATACTGCGAGCACTTATGCTTACACCTTC. The V call is TRBV2, the J call TRBJ1-2; D remains ambiguous. The germline V gene has CDR1 SNHLY and CDR2 FYNNEI. V was trimmed by 7 bases and J by 11 bases, leaving 26 bases between them. The CDR3 totals 15 residues.

This clonotype was seen at least ten times. V usage is TRBV15 and J usage is TRBJ1-1, with unresolved D. Trimming took 0 bases from V and 3 from J, leaving 8 bases between them. From germline, CDR1 is LNHNV and CDR2 YYDKDF (reference sequence). The CDR3 covers 14 residues. The CDR3 bases are TGTGCCACCAGCAGAGAGAACACGTACACTGAAGCTTTCTTT. Amino acids: CATSRENTYTEAFF.

This clonotype came up once. V gene TRBV7-8 combines with J gene TRBJ1-6; a possible D gene is TRBD1 (6 bases). This CDR3 has 15 amino acids. V gave up 6 bases and J gave up 7 bases, with 16 bases separating them. Germline-derived CDR1 and CDR2 are SGHVS and FQNEAQ. CDR3 loop: CASSGVGATNSPLHF. The DNA of the CDR3 is TGTGCCAGCAGTGGGGTGGGGGCCACGAATTCACCCCTCCACTTT.

This chain uses TRBV7-8 with TRBJ1-2, with a weak D call TRBD1 (6 bases). There are 15 residues in the CDR3. V lost 10 bases and J 6 bases, leaving 24 bases between the germline ends. CDR1 and CDR2 from the germline V gene are SGHVS and FQNEAQ. CDR3 coding DNA: TGTGCCACGACCTCAGGGGCCTCAATCCCCCATGGCTACACCTTC. This translates into CATTSGASIPHGYTF.

Comment on this clonotype: One end of the junction fails to match germline, which may point to a read error. This CDR3 is CASSEGQGSYEQYF. CDR3 DNA sequence: TGCGCCAGCAGCGAAGGACAGGGGAGCTACGAGCAGTACTTC. This rearrangement joins TRBV19 to TRBJ2-7; 9 nucleotides agree with TRBD1. This CDR3 contains 14 residues. Looked up from germline, CDR1 is LNHDA and CDR2 is SQIVND (reference sequence).

This clonotype was detected ten times or more. The chain recombines TRBV7-2 with TRBJ2-7; D might be TRBD1 (6 bases). This CDR3 contains 18 residues. Germline-derived CDR1 and CDR2 are SGHTA and FQGNSA. V was cut by 0 bases and J by 3 bases, with 21 bases left in between. The CDR3 coding sequence is TGTGCCAGCAGCTTAGCTAGCTCCGGGACAACTAGACTCTACGAGCAGTACTTC. It encodes CASSLASSGTTRLYEQYF. Drawing the rest from reference TRBV7-2 and TRBJ2-7, the complete variable domain is GAGVSQSPSNKVTEKGKDVELRCDPISGHTALYWYRQSLGQGLEFLIYFQGNSAPDKSGLPSDRFSAERTGGSVSTLTIQRTQQEDSAVYLCASSLASSGTTRLYEQYFGPGTRLTVT.

V usage is TRBV7-2 and J usage is TRBJ1-4; D unclear. V lost 5 bases and J 5 bases, leaving 9 bases between the germline ends. This CDR3 has 13 residues. Germline V gene sequence: CDR1 SGHTA, CDR2 FQGNSA. For the CDR3, the DNA is TGTGCCAGCAGCCGACGGTTGAATGAAAAACTGTTTTTT. This translates into CASSRRLNEKLFF. Variable domain in full (rest from reference TRBV7-2 and TRBJ1-4): GAGVSQSPSNKVTEKGKDVELRCDPISGHTALYWYRQSLGQGLEFLIYFQGNSAPDKSGLPSDRFSAERTGGSVSTLTIQRTQQEDSAVYLCASSRRLNEKLFFGSGTQLSVL.

J is TRBJ2-3 and V is TRBV4-1; 10 nucleotides match TRBD1. V trimming: 1 base; J trimming: 2 bases; junction bases outside the gene matches: 9. CDR3 size: 18 residues. Germline assignment: CDR1 MGHRA and CDR2 YSYEKL. Here the CDR3 DNA reads TGCGCCAGCAGCCAAGGACAATGGACAGGGGGAGACACAGATACGCAGTATTTT. Translation: CASSQGQWTGGDTDTQYF.